This TCR beta chain came from a study of blood T cell repertoires in COVID-19. The overall study: Sites in the United States, Italy and Spain provided acute and convalescent COVID-19 samples. Sources were T cells, B-cell-depleted T cells, or PBMCs; the material itself was cDNA or gDNA.

The authors' processing: Reference gene primer amplification yielded estimated nucleated cell counts. Method: immunoSEQ multiplex PCR; TCRdb's copy keeps in-frame clones and lacks some. V, J and clone size reflect that table, while D and trimming were determined from the DNA. The table records 140,000 or so clones, over 80% of them present only once. Germline V gene lookup returns CDR1 KGHDR and CDR2 SFDVKD. The CDR3 consists of 15 residues. V was shortened by 3 bases and J by 0 bases, with 8 bases between the two germline ends. This clone was counted a single time. This rearrangement joins TRBV24-1 to TRBJ2-1; D gene uncertain. The sample consisted of peripheral blood. The TCR comes from a man aged 60-69 years with active or convalescent COVID-19. DNA for the CDR3: TGTGCCACCAGTGATCGGAGTGGCTCCTACAATGAGCAGTTCTTC. Translation gives CATSDRSGSYNEQFF.